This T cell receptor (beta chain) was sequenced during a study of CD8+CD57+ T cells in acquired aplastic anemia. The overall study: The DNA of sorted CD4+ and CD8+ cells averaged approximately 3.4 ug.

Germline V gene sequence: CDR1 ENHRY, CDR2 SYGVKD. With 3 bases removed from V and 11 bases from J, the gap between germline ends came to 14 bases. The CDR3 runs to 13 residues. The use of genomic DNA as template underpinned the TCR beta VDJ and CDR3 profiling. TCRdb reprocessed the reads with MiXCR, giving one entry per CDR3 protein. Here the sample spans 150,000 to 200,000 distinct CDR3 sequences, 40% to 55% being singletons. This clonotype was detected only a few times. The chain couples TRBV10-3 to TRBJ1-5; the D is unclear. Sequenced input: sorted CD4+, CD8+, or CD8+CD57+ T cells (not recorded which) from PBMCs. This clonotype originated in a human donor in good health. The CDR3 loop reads CAISDPSLEAQHF. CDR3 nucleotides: TGTGCCATCAGTGACCCATCCTTGGAAGCCCAGCATTTT.